These 15 T cell receptor beta chains were sequenced from one sample in a study of blood T cell repertoires in COVID-19. The repertoire was sequenced with immunoSEQ multiplex PCR; TCRdb's copy has only in-frame clones and lacks some. Here the sample spans a few hundred thousand clones, 86% being singletons. The sequencing input was peripheral blood. The receptors were sampled from a man in his forties who had recovered from COVID-19.

The chain combines TRBV10-3 with TRBJ1-1; TRBD1 aligns across 8 bases. This CDR3 comprises 15 residues. The J segment lost 5 bases and the V segment lost 4 bases, leaving 9 bases of the junction unmatched. Germline V gene lookup returns CDR1 ENHRY and CDR2 SYGVKD. The CDR3 DNA is TGTGCCATCAGTGGGGGCAGGGGGCTAGGAACTGAAGCTTTCTTT. This codes for CAISGGRGLGTEAFF.

The chain joins TRBV14 to TRBJ2-7; 9 positions match TRBD2. CDR3 length: 16 residues. Trimming removed 4 bases from V and 1 base from J; junction bases left unmatched: 8. Germline lookup yields CDR1 SGHDN and CDR2 FVKESK. The CDR3 here is CASSRNSGRISYEQYF. The CDR3 bases are TGTGCCAGCAGCCGGAATAGCGGGAGAATATCCTACGAGCAGTACTTC. The whole variable domain, remainder taken from reference TRBV14 and TRBJ2-7, is EAGVTQFPSHSVIEKGQTVTLRCDPISGHDNLYWYRRVMGKEIKFLLHFVKESKQDESGMPNNRFLAERTGGTYSTLKVQPAELEDSGVYFCASSRNSGRISYEQYFGPGTRLTVT.

The rearrangement joins TRBV7-9 to TRBJ2-7; TRBD2 aligns across 7 bases. V lost 6 bases and J lost 0; bases outside the gene matches: 5. The germline V gene encodes CDR1 SEHNR and CDR2 FQNEAQ (reference sequence). The CDR3 is made up of 14 amino acids. CDR3 in DNA: TGTGCCAGCAGTCGTAGCGGGTACTCCTACGAGCAGTACTTC. Its translation: CASSRSGYSYEQYF.

The J gene is TRBJ2-1, the V gene TRBV5-1; 7 positions match TRBD1. CDR1 SGHRS and CDR2 YFSETQ come from the germline V gene. The CDR3 runs 12 residues. Unmatched junction bases numbered 2, after V lost 6 bases and J lost 5 bases. Written as DNA, the CDR3 is TGCGCCAGCACCGACAGGGACAATGAGCAGTTCTTC. The encoded protein is CASTDRDNEQFF.

In DNA form, the CDR3 reads TGTGCCAGCAGCTTGGGGTCAGCGGGAGGGTGGTACATTCAGTACTTC. As protein: CASSLGSAGGWYIQYF. V usage is TRBV5-8 and J usage is TRBJ2-4; 10 bases fit TRBD2. V lost 0 bases and J lost 8; bases outside the gene matches: 8. CDR1 is SGHTS and CDR2 is YDEGEE in the germline V gene. The CDR3 is made up of 16 amino acids.

The V and J genes are TRBV19 and TRBJ2-1, with TRBD1 identical over 10 bases. Germline assignment: CDR1 LNHDA and CDR2 SQIVND (reference sequence). The V segment lost 2 bases and the J segment 3 bases; nucleotides outside the gene matches: 4. This CDR3 is 16 amino acids long. CDR3 residues: CASSIRDRGNYNEQFF. For the CDR3, the DNA is TGTGCCAGTAGTATAAGGGACAGGGGAAACTACAATGAGCAGTTCTTC.

The V and J genes are TRBV7-9 and TRBJ2-1; 9 nucleotides agree with TRBD2. The CDR3 is made up of 15 amino acids. Germline V gene sequence: CDR1 SEHNR, CDR2 FQNEAQ (reference sequence). V was clipped by 4 bases and J by 9 bases; unmatched bases: 10. The CDR3 nucleotides are TGTGCCAGCAGCTCTTTAGCGGGAGTGTGGGTTGAGCAGTTCTTC. Translated: CASSSLAGVWVEQFF.

This clone occurred a few times. This chain joins TRBV6-5 and TRBJ1-3; D call uncertain. V lost 0 bases to trimming and J lost 4 bases, with 7 bases between them. Looked up from germline, CDR1 is MNHEY and CDR2 is SVGAGI. This CDR3 region has 14 residues. The chain's CDR3 is CASSYSGRGNTIYF. DNA of the CDR3: TGTGCCAGCAGTTACTCCGGGAGAGGAAACACCATATATTTT.

The CDR3 loop is CAISERSGRAYQPQHF. CDR3 coding DNA: TGTGCCATCAGTGAGAGGTCGGGCAGGGCCTATCAGCCCCAGCATTTT. The chain is built from TRBV10-3 and TRBJ1-5, with D tentatively TRBD1 (5 bases). The length of the CDR3 is 16 residues. Trimming took off 2 bases at V and 5 bases at J, with 16 bases between the two ends. Per germline, CDR1 ENHRY and CDR2 SYGVKD.

The chain is built from TRBV19 and TRBJ2-1; D possibly corresponds to TRBD2 (6 bases). Germline loops: CDR1 LNHDA, CDR2 SQIVND (reference sequence). The CDR3 length is 17 residues. V was cut by 6 bases and J by 7 bases, with 25 bases left in between. This chain's CDR3 is CASRKSQGLTRRNEQFF. CDR3 bases: TGTGCCAGTAGAAAAAGCCAAGGACTAACCCGGAGGAATGAGCAGTTCTTC.

The chain uses TRBV9 and TRBJ2-3; D might be TRBD2 (6 bases). The CDR3 contains 16 residues. The germline gives CDR1 SGDLS, CDR2 YYNGEE. Trimming left V 8 bases short and J 0 bases short, with 19 bases between. As DNA, the CDR3 is TGTGCCAGTTCTGCGTGGGGAGGAGCAAGCACAGATACGCAGTATTTT. It encodes CASSAWGGASTDTQYF.

V is TRBV6-5 and J is TRBJ1-1; 10 nucleotides match TRBD1. Unmatched junction bases numbered 7, after V lost 6 bases and J lost 3 bases. Germline V gene data show CDR1 as MNHEY and CDR2 as SVGAGI. The CDR3 loop spans 15 amino acids. CDR3 sequence (DNA): TGTGCCAGCAGACTCCGGGACAGGGGCGACACTGAAGCTTTCTTT. It is translated as CASRLRDRGDTEAFF.

The rearrangement joins TRBV28 to TRBJ2-3; 8 nucleotides align to TRBD1. Germline-derived CDR1 and CDR2 are MDHEN and SYDVKM. The CDR3 is 16 amino acids. The junction had 6 bases not matched to a gene; V was cut back by 1 base and J by 3 bases. CDR3 sequence: CASSLLLRGLTDTQYF. The CDR3 DNA reads TGTGCCAGCAGTTTATTGCTCAGGGGGCTTACAGATACGCAGTATTTT.

This clone was recorded once. V and J are TRBV25-1 and TRBJ2-7; D not resolved. The CDR3 is 12 amino acids. Germline CDR1 is MGHDK and CDR2 is SYGVNS. V was trimmed by 6 bases and J by 6 bases, leaving 12 bases between them. CDR3 nucleotide sequence: TGTGCCAGCAGGGGCCGCCGCCCCGAGCAGTACTTC. Translation: CASRGRRPEQYF.

The rearrangement joins TRBV7-8 to TRBJ2-7; D unresolved. The germline V gene encodes CDR1 SGHVS and CDR2 FQNEAQ. The ends were cut back, 5 bases at V and 2 bases at J, with 16 bases in the middle. CDR3 length equals 15 residues. The CDR3 spells CASSPPPSYPYEQYF. DNA for the CDR3: TGTGCCAGCAGCCCACCTCCTAGTTACCCCTACGAGCAGTACTTC.